These 7 T cell receptor beta chains originate from one sample sequenced in a study of identical twins. A single record per CDR3 protein comes from TCRdb applying MiXCR to the 5' RACE reads. The table includes about 690,000 distinct CDR3 sequences, approximately 21% detected once. In addition, the sample was reused for a study of T cells expressing NK-cell markers.

Sequencing was performed on PBMCs. These receptors were collected from a woman aged 18-29 years in good health.

This sequence joins TRBV20-1 and TRBJ1-5; D possibly corresponds to TRBD1 (5 bases). Germline loops: CDR1 DFQATT, CDR2 SNEGSKA (reference sequence). The CDR3 consists of 12 residues. V was trimmed by 5 bases and J by 6 bases, leaving 11 bases between them. Here the CDR3 DNA reads TGCAGTGCTCGTAAGGGGATTCAGCCCCAGCATTTT. Its protein is CSARKGIQPQHF.

This clonotype was recorded a few times. CDR3 protein: CASSVDKGYGYTF. The DNA of the CDR3 is TGTGCCAGCAGCGTAGATAAAGGTTATGGCTACACCTTC. This chain joins TRBV9 and TRBJ1-2; D is undetermined. V was shortened by 0 bases and J by 5 bases, with 8 bases between the two germline ends. Germline V gene sequence: CDR1 SGDLS, CDR2 YYNGEE. This CDR3 spans 13 amino acids.

The CDR3 DNA reads as TGTGCCAGCAGCACCCGACAATGCCCTAACTATGGCTACACCTTC. Amino acids: CASSTRQCPNYGYTF. The chain has TRBV21-1 and TRBJ1-2. TRBV21-1 is given as a pseudogene. There are 15 residues in the CDR3.

This chain joins TRBV6-1 and TRBJ2-3; 15 nucleotides align to TRBD2. V lost 6 bases to trimming and J lost 3 bases; unmatched junction nucleotides: 7. Germline assignment: CDR1 MNHNS and CDR2 SASEGT. This CDR3 is built from 17 residues. The CDR3 DNA is TGTGCCAGCAGCCGTGGGACTAGCGGGGGGAAAACAGATACGCAGTATTTT. Its translation is CASSRGTSGGKTDTQYF.

The rearrangement uses TRBV12-3 or TRBV12-4 and TRBJ2-7; 7 positions match TRBD2. After removal of 5 bases from V and 3 bases from J, the junction contained 4 bases not matched to a gene. The CDR3 loop spans 13 amino acids. Here the CDR3 DNA reads TGTGCCAGCAGTCGGACTAGGGGCTACGAGCAGTACTTC. It yields the protein CASSRTRGYEQYF.

CDR3 DNA sequence: TGTGCCACCAGCAGAGCCTGGGGGGGCACTGAAGCTTTCTTT. This translates into CATSRAWGGTEAFF. The chain couples TRBV15 to TRBJ1-1; weak D call: TRBD1 (5 bases). This CDR3 region has 14 residues. V was shortened by 1 base and J by 4 bases, with 10 bases between the two germline ends. The germline V gene encodes CDR1 LNHNV and CDR2 YYDKDF (reference sequence).

The rearrangement uses TRBV15 and TRBJ2-2, with 8 bases fitting TRBD1. J was trimmed by 1 base and V by 0 bases; bases with no gene match: 4. The germline CDR1 and CDR2 sequences are LNHNV and YYDKDF (reference sequence). The CDR3 has 17 amino acids. In nucleotides, the CDR3 is TGTGCCACCAGCAGAGATTTAGGGACAGGGAACACCGGGGAGCTGTTTTTT. This encodes CATSRDLGTGNTGELFF.